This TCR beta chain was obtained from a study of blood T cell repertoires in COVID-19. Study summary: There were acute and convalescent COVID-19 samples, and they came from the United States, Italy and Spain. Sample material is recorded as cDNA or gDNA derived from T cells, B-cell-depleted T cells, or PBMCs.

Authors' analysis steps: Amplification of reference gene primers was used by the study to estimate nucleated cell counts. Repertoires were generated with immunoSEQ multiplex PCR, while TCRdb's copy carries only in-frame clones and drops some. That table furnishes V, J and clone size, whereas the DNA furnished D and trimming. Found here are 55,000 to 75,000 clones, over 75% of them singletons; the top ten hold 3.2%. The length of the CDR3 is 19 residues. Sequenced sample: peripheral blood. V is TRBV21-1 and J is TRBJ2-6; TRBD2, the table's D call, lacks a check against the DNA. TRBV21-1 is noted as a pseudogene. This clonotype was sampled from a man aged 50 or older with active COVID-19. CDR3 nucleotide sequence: TGTGCCAGCAGCTCCAGAGGGAGGGGCGCTGTCCCTGGGGCCAACGTCCTGACTTTC. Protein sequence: CASSSRGRGAVPGANVLTF.